This T cell receptor (beta chain) was documented in a study of blood T cell repertoires in COVID-19. Trimming left V 2 bases short and J 9 bases short, with 9 bases between. This CDR3 spans 12 amino acids. Germline CDR1 and CDR2: SGHTA and FQGNSA. Method: immunoSEQ multiplex PCR; TCRdb's copy keeps in-frame clones and lacks some. Of approximately 79,000 clones listed, roughly 80% are singletons. J is TRBJ2-3 and V is TRBV7-2; D not certain. This receptor was obtained from a man in his forties or fifties with COVID-19, enrolled during active disease. Source material: peripheral blood. The CDR3 reads CASSLNSGTQYF. CDR3 nucleotide sequence: TGTGCCAGCAGCTTAAACAGTGGCACGCAGTATTTT.